What follows are 20 T cell receptor beta chains derived from one specimen sequenced in a study of blood T cell repertoires in COVID-19. Sequenced by immunoSEQ multiplex PCR; TCRdb stores in-frame clones only, minus some. Among more than 95,000 clones listed, approximately 90% were seen once. Sequences were obtained from peripheral blood. Every receptor here comes from an elderly woman with acute or convalescent COVID-19.

This chain connects TRBV3-1 (or the pseudogene TRBV3-2) to TRBJ2-7; possible D gene TRBD1, 5 bases. Trimming cost V 6 bases and J 2 bases, with 14 bases left between them. This CDR3 is 14 amino acids long. CDR1 LGHDT and CDR2 YNNKEL come from the germline V gene (reference sequence). CDR3 nucleotides: TGTGCCAGCAGTATTCCAGGGAACCCCTACGAGCAGTACTTC. Its translation is CASSIPGNPYEQYF.

The rearrangement links TRBV6-5 to TRBJ1-1; 7 bases align to TRBD1. The junction had 9 bases not matched to a gene; V was cut back by 6 bases and J by 11 bases. There are 12 residues in the CDR3. CDR1 is MNHEY, CDR2 SVGAGI, per germline. CDR3 bases: TGTGCCAGCAGCCGACAGGGATTGAATGCTTTCTTT. As protein: CASSRQGLNAFF.

The rearrangement joins TRBV5-1 to TRBJ2-7; D is unresolved. The length of the CDR3 is 13 residues. Between the trimmed V and J ends, which lost 0 bases and 4 bases, there was a span of 8 bases. Per the germline V gene, CDR1 is SGHRS and CDR2 is YFSETQ. In DNA, the CDR3 is TGCGCCAGCAGCTTGGACAGAGTATACGAGCAGTACTTC. Amino acids: CASSLDRVYEQYF.

The chain combines TRBV5-1 with TRBJ2-1; TRBD2 is a possible D gene (5 bases). Germline V CDR1 and CDR2: SGHRS, YFSETQ. The CDR3 covers 15 residues. V was cut by 5 bases and J by 7 bases, with 19 bases left in between. The CDR3 DNA follows: TGCGCCAGCAGTTTAGCGCCAAACCTTGGGAATGAGCAGTTCTTC. This translates into CASSLAPNLGNEQFF.

The J gene is TRBJ2-2, the V gene TRBV5-1; D is possibly TRBD1 (6 bases). Between the trimmed V and J ends, which lost 2 bases and 0 bases, there was a span of 11 bases. CDR1 is SGHRS, CDR2 YFSETQ, per germline. This CDR3 comprises 16 residues. Here the CDR3 reads CASSLRDTTNTGELFF. The CDR3 nucleotides are TGCGCCAGCAGCTTACGGGACACAACGAACACCGGGGAGCTGTTTTTT.

The chain uses TRBV18 and TRBJ2-5; D ambiguous. Trimming took off 2 bases at V and 3 bases at J, with 13 bases between the two ends. The CDR3 is 15 amino acids. From germline, CDR1 is KGHSH and CDR2 LQKENI. The CDR3 region is CASSPTPFLKETQYF. The CDR3 bases are TGTGCCAGCTCACCAACTCCATTCCTCAAAGAGACCCAGTACTTC. The full variable domain, in which reference TRBV18 and TRBJ2-5 provide the parts outside the CDR3, is NAGVMQNPRHLVRRRGQEARLRCSPMKGHSHVYWYRQLPEEGLKFMVYLQKENIIDESGMPKERFSAEFPKEGPSILRIQQVVRGDSAAYFCASSPTPFLKETQYFGPGTRLLVL.

This chain connects TRBV19 to TRBJ1-1; TRBD1 agrees at 7 bases. Trimming took 1 base from V and 5 from J; bases not matched to a gene: 7. In germline, CDR1 is LNHDA, CDR2 SQIVND (reference sequence). The CDR3 is 15 residues long. For the CDR3, the DNA is TGTGCCAGTAGTATAGCTGGAGGGGGCCGTACTGAAGCTTTCTTT. It is translated as CASSIAGGGRTEAFF.

This clone has just one count. The V and J genes are TRBV5-1 and TRBJ2-1; 8 bases are a match to TRBD1. This CDR3 contains 15 residues. Germline CDR1 and CDR2: SGHRS and YFSETQ. J lost 4 bases, V lost 7 bases, and 10 bases had no gene match. CDR3 bases: TGCGCCAGCGCAACCTCGGGACAGGAATACAATGAGCAGTTCTTC. Amino acid sequence: CASATSGQEYNEQFF. Full variable domain (rest looked up from reference TRBV5-1 and TRBJ2-1): KAGVTQTPRYLIKTRGQQVTLSCSPISGHRSVSWYQQTPGQGLQFLFEYFSETQRNKGNFPGRFSGRQFSNSRSEMNVSTLELGDSALYLCASATSGQEYNEQFFGPGTRLTVL.

This clone was picked up one time. This sequence joins TRBV7-2 and TRBJ1-5, with 9 bases lining up with TRBD1. The trim removed 1 base at V and 6 bases at J, leaving 4 bases unmatched. The CDR3 loop spans 15 amino acids. Germline-derived CDR1 and CDR2 are SGHTA and FQGNSA. CDR3 loop: CASSLDRGHGQPQHF. CDR3 DNA: TGTGCCAGCAGCTTAGACAGGGGGCATGGTCAGCCCCAGCATTTT. Together with reference TRBV7-2 and TRBJ1-5, the CDR3 gives the full variable domain: GAGVSQSPSNKVTEKGKDVELRCDPISGHTALYWYRQSLGQGLEFLIYFQGNSAPDKSGLPSDRFSAERTGGSVSTLTIQRTQQEDSAVYLCASSLDRGHGQPQHFGDGTRLSIL.

The V and J genes are TRBV4-2 and TRBJ2-5; TRBD1 aligns across 7 bases. Germline V lookup: CDR1 LGHNA, CDR2 YNFKEQ. Unmatched junction bases numbered 18, after V lost 1 base and J lost 7 bases. The CDR3 has 18 residues. The CDR3 nucleotides are TGTGCCAGCAGCCAAGGAGGCAATTACAGGGGCGCAGGGGGGACCCAGTACTTC. Translation gives CASSQGGNYRGAGGTQYF.

The rearrangement links TRBV27 to TRBJ2-1; the D gene is possibly TRBD2 (5 bases). Germline loops: CDR1 MNHEY, CDR2 SMNVEV (reference sequence). CDR3 length equals 13 residues. Between the trimmed V and J ends, which lost 3 bases and 8 bases, there was a span of 11 bases. The chain's CDR3 is CASSLTPRDEQFF. The CDR3 DNA sequence: TGTGCCAGCAGTTTGACGCCGAGGGATGAGCAGTTCTTC.

The V and J genes are TRBV5-6 and TRBJ1-2; 10 bases line up with TRBD1. Per germline, CDR1 SGHDT and CDR2 YYEEEE. With V trimmed by 4 bases and J by 8 bases, 8 bases remained unmatched. The CDR3 contains 14 residues. CDR3 amino acids: CASSVRDRGAGYTF. The CDR3, as DNA: TGTGCCAGCAGCGTCCGGGACAGGGGAGCCGGCTACACCTTC.

The chain recombines TRBV7-9 with TRBJ1-6; the match to TRBD1 covers 8 bases. This CDR3 has 14 residues. After removal of 5 bases from V and 10 bases from J, the junction contained 7 bases not matched to a gene. Germline V lookup: CDR1 SEHNR, CDR2 FQNEAQ (reference sequence). The CDR3 bases are TGTGCCAGCAGCCTTGGACAGGGCTTATCACCCCTCCACTTT. Amino acid sequence: CASSLGQGLSPLHF.

The V call is TRBV7-2, the J call TRBJ1-6; D is uncertain. Trimming pared 6 bases from V and 3 bases from J, leaving 12 bases between. The CDR3 has 15 residues. Germline V gene data show CDR1 as SGHTA and CDR2 as FQGNSA. CDR3: CASSKDPGYNSPLHF. CDR3 in DNA: TGTGCCAGCAGTAAAGATCCGGGCTATAATTCACCCCTCCACTTT. Full variable domain (rest looked up from reference TRBV7-2 and TRBJ1-6): GAGVSQSPSNKVTEKGKDVELRCDPISGHTALYWYRQSLGQGLEFLIYFQGNSAPDKSGLPSDRFSAERTGGSVSTLTIQRTQQEDSAVYLCASSKDPGYNSPLHFGNGTRLTVT.

This clone was counted a few times. The chain links TRBV4-2 to TRBJ1-6, with 10 bases lining up with TRBD1. This CDR3 is built from 15 residues. J was trimmed by 8 bases and V by 4 bases; bases with no gene match: 5. Germline assignment: CDR1 LGHNA and CDR2 YNFKEQ. In nucleotides, the CDR3 is TGTGCCAGCAGCCTATCCGGGACAGGGGATTCACCCCTCCACTTT. As protein: CASSLSGTGDSPLHF.

J is TRBJ2-2 and V is TRBV6-5; TRBD1 agrees at 8 bases. With V trimmed by 2 bases and J by 6 bases, 5 bases remained unmatched. The V gene's germline CDR1 is MNHEY and CDR2 SVGAGI. This CDR3 comprises 15 residues. CDR3 loop: CASSYRTGQSGELFF. DNA of the CDR3: TGTGCCAGCAGTTACCGGACAGGGCAGTCCGGGGAGCTGTTTTTT.

The gene calls are TRBV6-5 and TRBJ2-1; 8 nucleotides line up with TRBD2. V shed 6 bases, J shed 2 bases, and the junction held 6 bases outside the gene matches. This CDR3 has 15 residues. CDR1 and CDR2 (germline): MNHEY, SVGAGI. In DNA form, the CDR3 reads TGTGCCAGCAGGATAAGCGGGAGAGCCTACAATGAGCAGTTCTTC. Translated: CASRISGRAYNEQFF.

This chain links TRBV5-1 with TRBJ2-1; 9 nucleotides match TRBD2. J was trimmed by 8 bases and V by 0 bases; bases with no gene match: 9. CDR1 is SGHRS and CDR2 is YFSETQ in the germline V gene. There are 16 residues in the CDR3. The CDR3 DNA follows: TGCGCCAGCAGCTTGGACGCGGGGGGGCTCGCGGATGAGCAGTTCTTC. This translates into CASSLDAGGLADEQFF.

This chain uses TRBV19 with TRBJ1-1; possibly TRBD1 for D (6 bases). The CDR3 extends over 13 amino acids. Trimming shortened V by 6 bases and J by 5 bases, and 13 bases separated the two germline ends. CDR1 and CDR2 from the germline V gene are LNHDA and SQIVND (reference sequence). CDR3 residues: CASRQKQGTEAFF. CDR3 coding DNA: TGTGCCAGTAGGCAAAAACAGGGAACTGAAGCTTTCTTT.

The CDR3 is CASSLRQSKNEKLFF. In DNA form, the CDR3 reads TGTGCCAGCAGTCTCCGACAGAGTAAAAATGAAAAACTGTTTTTT. The chain is built from TRBV27 and TRBJ1-4; tentative D call: TRBD1 (5 bases). Trimming removed 5 bases from V and 5 bases from J, with 15 bases in between. This CDR3 has 15 residues. Germline V gene sequence: CDR1 MNHEY, CDR2 SMNVEV (reference sequence).